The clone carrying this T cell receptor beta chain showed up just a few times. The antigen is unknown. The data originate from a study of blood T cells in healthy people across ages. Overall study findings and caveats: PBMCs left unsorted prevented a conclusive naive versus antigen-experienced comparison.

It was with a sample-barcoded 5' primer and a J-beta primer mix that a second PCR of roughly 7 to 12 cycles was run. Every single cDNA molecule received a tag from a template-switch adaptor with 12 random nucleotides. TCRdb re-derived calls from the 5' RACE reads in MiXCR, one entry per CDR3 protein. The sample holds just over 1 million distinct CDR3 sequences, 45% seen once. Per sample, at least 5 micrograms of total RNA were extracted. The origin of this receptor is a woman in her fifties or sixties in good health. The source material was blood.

The CDR3 is CSAPSGTSGREIPYNEQFF. The CDR3 DNA reads as TGCAGTGCTCCGTCCGGGACTAGCGGGAGAGAGATCCCCTACAATGAGCAGTTCTTC. The genes are TRBV20-1 and TRBJ2-1; 14 positions agree with TRBD2. The germline CDR1 and CDR2 sequences are DFQATT and SNEGSKA (reference sequence). This CDR3 is 19 amino acids long. J was trimmed by 2 bases and V by 5 bases; bases with no gene match: 14.